This is a list of T cell receptor beta chains from one sample in a study of cytomegalovirus exposure and HLA in healthy donors. Repertoires were generated with immunoSEQ multiplex PCR, while TCRdb's copy carries only in-frame clones and drops some. The repertoire holds under 300,000 clones, with about 81% as singletons. The sample consisted of PBMCs. Receptors originate from a woman in her sixties in good health and CMV-seropositive. The CDR3 runs from the conserved cysteine through the conserved F or W. D genes are given only for firm matches. Not every row has a clone size; where given, it reads once, few, many or a size class.

d_call clone_size j_call v_call cdr3_aa cdr3_nt
- - TRBJ1-1 TRBV29-1 CSVGAQESRAFF TGCAGCGTTGGGGCACAGGAGTCTCGAGCTTTCTTT
TRBD1 few TRBJ2-1 TRBV11-3 CASSLGETGYYNEQFF TGTGCCAGCAGCTTAGGGGAGACAGGGTACTACAATGAGCAGTTCTTC
- - TRBJ2-7 TRBV28 CASSGTPMAYEQYF TGTGCCAGCAGCGGGACACCGATGGCCTACGAGCAGTACTTC
- - TRBJ2-3 TRBV5-1 CASSTVLASSTDTQYF TGCGCCAGCAGCACGGTACTAGCTTCTAGCACAGATACGCAGTATTTT
TRBD2 - TRBJ2-3 TRBV5-1 CASSLGLAGGADTQYF TGCGCCAGCAGCCTCGGACTAGCGGGAGGGGCAGATACGCAGTATTTT
- once TRBJ1-1 TRBV2 CASSEGRWVIRRGYTEAFF TGTGCCAGCAGTGAAGGACGATGGGTGATTCGCAGAGGATACACTGAAGCTTTCTTT
- - TRBJ2-2 TRBV6-5 CASSYLGTSGELFF TGTGCCAGCAGTTACCTCGGGACTTCCGGGGAGCTGTTTTTT
TRBD1 - TRBJ2-2 TRBV5-1 CASSLAVRTGRELFF TGCGCCAGCAGCTTGGCCGTGCGGACAGGGAGGGAGCTGTTTTTT
- once TRBJ1-3 TRBV18 CASSPFPAGLNSGNTIYF TGTGCCAGCTCACCATTTCCGGCAGGACTAAACTCTGGAAACACCATATATTTT
TRBD2 - TRBJ2-2 TRBV4-1 CASSQQREGPNTGELFF TGCGCCAGCAGCCAACAGCGGGAGGGACCGAACACCGGGGAGCTGTTTTTT
TRBD2 once TRBJ2-1 TRBV2 CASSEAPPRLAEQFF TGTGCCAGCAGTGAAGCCCCACCAAGACTAGCTGAGCAGTTCTTC
TRBD1 - TRBJ2-1 TRBV28 CASSLVGQGVYNEQFF TGTGCCAGCAGTTTAGTCGGACAGGGGGTCTACAATGAGCAGTTCTTC
TRBD2 - TRBJ2-3 TRBV20-1 CSAWTSGRRVF TGCAGTGCTTGGACTAGCGGGAGGCGGGTTTTT
TRBD2 - TRBJ2-4 TRBV5-1 CASSEGTSGNIQYF TGCGCCAGCAGCGAGGGGACTAGCGGAAACATTCAGTACTTC
TRBD1 - TRBJ2-7 TRBV5-6 CASSSDRGRKTYEQYF TGTGCCAGCAGTTCCGACAGGGGGCGAAAAACCTACGAGCAGTACTTC
TRBD1 - TRBJ2-1 TRBV6-5 CASSRQGDGMNEQFF TGTGCCAGCAGCCGACAGGGGGATGGTATGAATGAGCAGTTCTTC
TRBD2 - TRBJ2-7 TRBV7-2 CASSRRLAGVGEQYF TGTGCCAGCAGCCGCCGTCTAGCGGGAGTGGGAGAGCAGTACTTC
TRBD2 - TRBJ2-5 TRBV10-2 CASSQTSGIETQYF TGCGCCAGCAGTCAGACTAGCGGCATCGAGACCCAGTACTTC
- - TRBJ1-4 TRBV5-5 CASSPGRDEKLFF TGTGCCAGCAGCCCAGGGCGAGACGAAAAACTGTTTTTT
TRBD2 once TRBJ2-7 TRBV9 CASSVGPAGSYEQYF TGTGCCAGCAGCGTAGGTCCAGCGGGGAGCTACGAGCAGTACTTC
- - TRBJ2-3 TRBV6-5 CASSYRSTDTQYF TGTGCCAGCAGTTACCGTTCCACAGATACGCAGTATTTT
TRBD1 - TRBJ2-7 TRBV30 CAWSFRGQGNSPYF TGTGCCTGGAGTTTCCGGGGACAGGGGAATTCGCCGTACTTC
TRBD2 few TRBJ2-5 TRBV6-4 CPRSGTREETQYF TGTCCCCGAAGCGGGACCCGGGAAGAGACCCAGTACTTC
- - TRBJ1-2 TRBV5-4 CASSFQGTNYGYTF TGTGCCAGCAGCTTCCAGGGAACTAACTATGGCTACACCTTC
- - TRBJ2-3 TRBV5-1 CASSLGSSGTDTQYF TGCGCCAGCAGCTTGGGATCGTCGGGCACAGATACGCAGTATTTT
TRBD1 - TRBJ2-7 TRBV28 CASSFRRDSYEQYF TGTGCCAGCAGTTTTCGCCGGGACAGCTACGAGCAGTACTTC
- - TRBJ1-2 TRBV7-9 CASSLGEGPSYGYTF TGTGCCAGCAGCTTAGGTGAGGGTCCCTCCTATGGCTACACCTTC
- - TRBJ1-1 TRBV21-1 CASSTETGNTEAFF TGTGCCAGCAGCACGGAAACAGGTAACACTGAAGCTTTCTTT
TRBD1 - TRBJ1-1 TRBV6-5 CASTSGGTEAFF TGTGCCAGCACTTCAGGGGGGACTGAAGCTTTCTTT
TRBD1 - TRBJ1-1 TRBV5-6 CASSRGQGTNTEAFF TGTGCCAGCAGCCGCGGACAGGGGACGAACACTGAAGCTTTCTTT
- - TRBJ1-2 TRBV6-5 CASKLRPRDFHGYTF TGTGCCAGCAAATTACGGCCCAGGGATTTTCATGGCTACACCTTC
TRBD2 few TRBJ2-7 TRBV28 CASSQPGLAGAGYEQYF TGTGCCAGCAGCCAACCGGGACTAGCGGGAGCGGGCTACGAGCAGTACTTC
TRBD1 - TRBJ2-5 TRBV29-1 CSVDPGQSETQYF TGCAGCGTTGATCCGGGACAGTCAGAGACCCAGTACTTC
- - TRBJ2-1 TRBV6-1 CASSEGRRAFF TGTGCCAGCAGTGAAGGGCGGCGCGCGTTCTTC
TRBD2 - TRBJ2-1 TRBV28 CASSPVGLAGYNEQFF TGTGCCAGCAGTCCAGTGGGACTAGCGGGATACAATGAGCAGTTCTTC
- - TRBJ1-1 TRBV5-1 CASKVEEVGEAFF TGCGCCAGCAAGGTGGAGGAGGTAGGTGAAGCTTTCTTT